These 10 T cell receptor beta chains were all obtained from the same sample, sequenced in a study of cytomegalovirus exposure and HLA in healthy donors. Some clones are missing from TCRdb's copy, which holds only in-frame ones; the method was immunoSEQ multiplex PCR. The data contain approximately 300,000 clones, 80% to 90% of them singletons. The sequencing sample was made of PBMCs. The receptors were sampled from a woman under 30 in good health and CMV-seronegative.

This clone occurred once. CDR3 amino acids: CASSPPLGQGLNNEQFF. CDR3 coding DNA: TGTGCCAGCAGCCCCCCCCTGGGACAGGGTTTAAACAATGAGCAGTTCTTC. This sequence joins TRBV9 and TRBJ2-1, with 9 bases aligning to TRBD1. Germline V gene sequence: CDR1 SGDLS, CDR2 YYNGEE. The CDR3 runs to 17 residues. V was clipped by 4 bases and J by 5 bases; unmatched bases: 13.

V and J are TRBV6-5 and TRBJ2-7; no clear D. The CDR3 sequence is 16 residues long. V shed 0 bases and J shed 0 bases, with 12 bases lying between them. CDR1 is MNHEY, CDR2 SVGAGI, per germline. The CDR3 bases are TGTGCCAGCAGTTACTCGACTGGTTCTCGCTCCTACGAGCAGTACTTC. Protein product: CASSYSTGSRSYEQYF.

The chain recombines TRBV29-1 with TRBJ2-6; TRBD2 aligns across 12 bases. The CDR3 loop spans 19 amino acids. Looked up from germline, CDR1 is SQVTM and CDR2 is ANQGSEA. J gave up 0 bases and V 5 bases, and 11 bases lay outside the gene matches. CDR3 in DNA: TGCAGCGTTATGACCGGACTAGCGGGATTAAGCTCTGGGGCCAACGTCCTGACTTTC. Protein: CSVMTGLAGLSSGANVLTF.

This chain uses TRBV27 with TRBJ1-5, with D unclear. Germline CDR1 and CDR2: MNHEY and SMNVEV (reference sequence). CDR3 length equals 16 residues. V lost 4 bases to trimming and J lost 7 bases, with 20 bases between them. CDR3: CASSSDRAGIGQPQHF. The CDR3 region has the DNA TGTGCCAGCAGTTCAGACCGGGCGGGGATAGGCCAGCCCCAGCATTTT.

The chain carries TRBV7-9 and TRBJ1-2, with D possibly TRBD1 on 6 matching bases. The V end was cut by 0 bases, the J end by 8 bases, with 13 bases between. CDR1 is SEHNR, CDR2 FQNEAQ, per germline (reference sequence). This CDR3 is 14 amino acids long. The CDR3 here is CASSLAWDKEGYTF. The CDR3 bases are TGTGCCAGCAGCTTAGCGTGGGACAAGGAAGGCTACACCTTC. The entire variable domain, with the rest obtained from reference TRBV7-9 and TRBJ1-2, is as follows: DTGVSQNPRHKITKRGQNVTFRCDPISEHNRLYWYRQTLGQGPEFLTYFQNEAQLEKSRLLSDRFSAERPKGSFSTLEIQRTEQGDSAMYLCASSLAWDKEGYTFGSGTRLTVV.

CDR3 nucleotides: TGCGCCAGCAGCCGCCCTCCGGGGGAGGGCAATGAGCAGTTCTTC. Its translation is CASSRPPGEGNEQFF. This sequence joins TRBV4-1 and TRBJ2-1, with TRBD2 matching 7 bases. The V gene's germline CDR1 is MGHRA and CDR2 YSYEKL. The ends lost 4 bases at V and 6 bases at J; junction bases unmatched: 9. CDR3 size: 15 residues.

The genes are TRBV6-1 and TRBJ2-1, with D tentatively TRBD1 (8 bases). This CDR3 spans 15 amino acids. In germline, CDR1 is MNHNS, CDR2 SASEGT. The ends were cut back, 4 bases at V and 4 bases at J, with 14 bases in the middle. In DNA, the CDR3 is TGTGCCAGCAGTGGCACAGGGGGGGTTTACAATGAGCAGTTCTTC. It encodes CASSGTGGVYNEQFF.

The chain joins TRBV4-3 to TRBJ2-3; TRBD1 matches 8 bases. V was pared by 1 base and J by 2 bases, with 8 bases of the junction left unmatched. The CDR3 totals 17 residues. The germline V gene encodes CDR1 LGHNA and CDR2 YSLEER. The CDR3 loop is CASSQGAGTGITDTQYF. Written as DNA, the CDR3 is TGCGCCAGCAGCCAAGGCGCCGGGACAGGTATCACAGATACGCAGTATTTT.

The chain links TRBV27 to TRBJ1-1; 8 bases align to TRBD1. The germline V gene has CDR1 MNHEY and CDR2 SMNVEV (reference sequence). V lost 5 bases to trimming and J lost 5 bases; unmatched junction nucleotides: 13. CDR3 length: 16 amino acids. This CDR3 reads CASSPQRTGRWTEAFF. CDR3 nucleotides: TGTGCCAGCAGTCCCCAACGGACAGGGAGATGGACTGAAGCTTTCTTT.

The chain recombines TRBV6-5 with TRBJ2-5; D is unclear. The CDR3 is 11 amino acids. V gave up 5 bases and J gave up 4 bases, with 5 bases separating them. Germline loops: CDR1 MNHEY, CDR2 SVGAGI. The CDR3 sequence: CASSSVETQYF. Written as DNA, the CDR3 is TGTGCCAGCAGTAGCGTAGAGACCCAGTACTTC.